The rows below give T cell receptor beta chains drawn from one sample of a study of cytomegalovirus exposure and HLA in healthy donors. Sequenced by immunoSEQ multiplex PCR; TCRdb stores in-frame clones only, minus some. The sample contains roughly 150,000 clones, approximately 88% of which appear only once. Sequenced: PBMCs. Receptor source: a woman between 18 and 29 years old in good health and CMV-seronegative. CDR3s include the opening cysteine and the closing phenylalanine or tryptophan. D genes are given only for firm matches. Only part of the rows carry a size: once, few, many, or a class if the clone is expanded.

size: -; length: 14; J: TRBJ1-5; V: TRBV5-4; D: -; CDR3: CASSFDRSNQPQHF; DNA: TGTGCCAGCAGCTTCGACAGAAGCAATCAGCCCCAGCATTTT
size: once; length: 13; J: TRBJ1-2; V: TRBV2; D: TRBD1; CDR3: CASTHRDRAGYTF; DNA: TGTGCCAGCACTCACCGGGACAGGGCCGGCTACACCTTC
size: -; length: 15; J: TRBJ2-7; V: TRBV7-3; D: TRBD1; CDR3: CASSLLGQGPHEQYF; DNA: TGTGCCAGCAGCTTATTGGGACAGGGTCCCCACGAGCAGTACTTC
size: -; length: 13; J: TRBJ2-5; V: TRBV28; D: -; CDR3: CASSLGWRTRGYF; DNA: TGTGCCAGCAGTTTAGGGTGGAGGACCAGGGGGTACTTC
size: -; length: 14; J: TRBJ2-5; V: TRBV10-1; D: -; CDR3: CASSESGQKETQYF; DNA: TGCGCCAGCAGTGAGTCTGGCCAGAAAGAGACCCAGTACTTC
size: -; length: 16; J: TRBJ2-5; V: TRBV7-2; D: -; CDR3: CASSLGLLQTSGAQYF; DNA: TGTGCCAGCAGCTTAGGACTTCTACAAACCTCGGGAGCCCAGTACTTC
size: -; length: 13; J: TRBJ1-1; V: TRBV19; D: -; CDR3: CASTRYSNTEAFF; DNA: TGTGCCAGTACTCGCTATTCGAACACTGAAGCTTTCTTT
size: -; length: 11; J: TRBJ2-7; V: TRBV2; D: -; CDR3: CASSLRQEQYF; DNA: TGTGCCAGCAGCCTACGCCAAGAGCAGTACTTC
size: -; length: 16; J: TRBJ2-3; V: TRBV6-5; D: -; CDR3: CASSYWPPPSTDTQYF; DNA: TGTGCCAGCAGTTACTGGCCGCCCCCCAGCACAGATACGCAGTATTTT
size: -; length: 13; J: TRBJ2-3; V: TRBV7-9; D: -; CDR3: CASSLDIADTQYF; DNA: TGTGCCAGCAGCTTAGACATCGCAGATACGCAGTATTTT
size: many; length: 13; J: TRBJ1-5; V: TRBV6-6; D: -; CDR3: CASTLWANQPQHF; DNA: TGTGCCAGCACCTTGTGGGCCAATCAGCCCCAGCATTTT
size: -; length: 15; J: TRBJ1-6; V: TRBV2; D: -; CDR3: CASSESGSYNSPLHF; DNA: TGTGCCAGCAGTGAATCCGGGAGCTATAATTCACCCCTCCACTTT
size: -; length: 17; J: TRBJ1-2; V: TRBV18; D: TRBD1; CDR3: CASSPRNQQGAQSGYTF; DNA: TGTGCCAGCTCACCACGGAACCAACAGGGGGCGCAGTCGGGCTACACCTTC
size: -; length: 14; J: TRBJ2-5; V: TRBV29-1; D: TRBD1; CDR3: CSVEWDRGGETQYF; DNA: TGCAGCGTTGAATGGGACAGGGGGGGAGAGACCCAGTACTTC
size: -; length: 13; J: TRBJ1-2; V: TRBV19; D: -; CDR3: CASTQGSLYGYTF; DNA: TGTGCCAGTACTCAGGGATCCCTCTATGGCTACACCTTC
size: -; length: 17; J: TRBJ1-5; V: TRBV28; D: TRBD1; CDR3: CASRERLRQGGNQPQHF; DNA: TGTGCCAGCAGGGAGAGATTAAGACAGGGTGGCAATCAGCCCCAGCATTTT
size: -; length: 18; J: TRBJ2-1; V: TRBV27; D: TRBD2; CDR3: CASSSRALTGGSYNEQFF; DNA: TGTGCCAGCAGTTCCAGGGCTCTTACGGGGGGATCCTACAATGAGCAGTTCTTC
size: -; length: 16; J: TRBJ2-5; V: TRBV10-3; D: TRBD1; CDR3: CAISEPRGTGEETQYF; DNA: TGTGCCATCAGTGAGCCCCGGGGGACAGGGGAAGAGACCCAGTACTTC
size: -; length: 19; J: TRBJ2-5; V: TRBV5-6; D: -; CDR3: CASSFPKGGGGGTQETQYF; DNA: TGTGCCAGCAGCTTCCCAAAAGGAGGGGGCGGGGGGACCCAAGAGACCCAGTACTTC
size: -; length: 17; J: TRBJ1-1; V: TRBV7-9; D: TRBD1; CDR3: CASSRDFDRGQFTEAFF; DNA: TGTGCCAGCAGCCGAGACTTTGACAGGGGGCAATTCACTGAAGCTTTCTTT
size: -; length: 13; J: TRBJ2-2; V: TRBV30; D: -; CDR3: CAWTGVNTGELFF; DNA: TGTGCCTGGACCGGGGTTAACACCGGGGAGCTGTTTTTT
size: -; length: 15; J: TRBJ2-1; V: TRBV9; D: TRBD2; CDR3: CASSSPPSGYNEQLF; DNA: TGTGCCAGCAGCTCCCCACCTAGCGGCTACAATGAGCAGCTCTTC
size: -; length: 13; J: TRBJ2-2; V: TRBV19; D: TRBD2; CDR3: CASSREGGGELFF; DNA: TGTGCCAGTAGCCGGGAGGGAGGCGGGGAGCTGTTTTTT
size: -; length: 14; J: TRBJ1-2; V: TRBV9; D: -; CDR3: CASRDRQSNYGYTF; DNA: TGTGCCAGCAGGGACAGACAGTCTAACTATGGCTACACCTTC
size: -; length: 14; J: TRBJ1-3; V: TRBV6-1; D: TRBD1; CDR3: CASSFGQGGNTIYF; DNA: TGTGCCAGCAGTTTTGGACAGGGGGGAAACACCATATATTTT
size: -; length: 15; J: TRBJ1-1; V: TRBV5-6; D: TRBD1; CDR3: CASSLRQGRGTEAFF; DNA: TGTGCCAGCAGCTTGAGACAGGGGCGGGGAACTGAAGCTTTCTTT
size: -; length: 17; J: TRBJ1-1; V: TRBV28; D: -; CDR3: CASSPVDGQFLGTEAFF; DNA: TGTGCCAGCAGTCCCGTGGACGGACAGTTCTTAGGCACTGAAGCTTTCTTT
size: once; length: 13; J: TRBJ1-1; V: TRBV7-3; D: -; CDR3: CASSAGVNTEAFF; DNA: TGTGCCAGCAGCGCCGGTGTGAACACTGAAGCTTTCTTT
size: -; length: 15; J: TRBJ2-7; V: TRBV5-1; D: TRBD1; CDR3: CASSLGVRGRGEQYF; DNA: TGCGCCAGCAGCTTGGGGGTCAGGGGGCGCGGCGAGCAGTACTTC
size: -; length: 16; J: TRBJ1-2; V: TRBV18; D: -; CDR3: CASSPGFGGSIYGYTF; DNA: TGTGCCAGCTCACCCGGTTTCGGCGGCAGCATCTATGGCTACACCTTC
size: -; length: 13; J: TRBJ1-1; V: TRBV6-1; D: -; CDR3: CASSSRSNTEAFF; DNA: TGTGCCAGCAGTTCGCGTTCGAACACTGAAGCTTTCTTT
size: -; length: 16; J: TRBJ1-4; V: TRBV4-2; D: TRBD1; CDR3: CASSQATGTGDEKLFF; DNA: TGTGCCAGCAGCCAAGCAACCGGGACAGGGGATGAAAAACTGTTTTTT
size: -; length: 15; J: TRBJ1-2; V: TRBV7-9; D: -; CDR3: CASSSLQGIGYGYTF; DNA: TGTGCCAGCAGTTCATTACAGGGTATTGGCTATGGCTACACCTTC
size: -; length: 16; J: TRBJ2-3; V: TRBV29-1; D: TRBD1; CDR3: CSSAGTAFASTDTQYF; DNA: TGCAGCTCAGCCGGGACAGCTTTCGCTAGCACAGATACGCAGTATTTT
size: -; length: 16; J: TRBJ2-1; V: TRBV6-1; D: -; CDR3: CASSEALRRQDNEQFF; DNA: TGTGCCAGCAGTGAAGCGCTTCGAAGACAGGACAATGAGCAGTTCTTC
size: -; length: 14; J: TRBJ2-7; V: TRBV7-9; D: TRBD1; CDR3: CASSDRTGFGEQYF; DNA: TGTGCCAGCAGCGACCGGACAGGGTTCGGGGAGCAGTACTTC
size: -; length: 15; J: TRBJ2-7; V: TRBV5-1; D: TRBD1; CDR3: CASSLDRGLTYEQYF; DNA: TGCGCCAGCAGCTTAGACAGGGGGCTTACCTACGAGCAGTACTTC